These 9 T cell receptor beta chains were all obtained from the same sample, sequenced in a study of blood T cell repertoires in COVID-19. Measured with immunoSEQ multiplex PCR; TCRdb has only the in-frame clones, and not every one. The sample has some 500,000 clones, 88% seen once; the top ten hold around 1.9%. The sequenced sample was PBMCs or T cells enriched from blood (not recorded which). These receptors were taken from a woman aged 40 to 50 who had recovered from COVID-19.

The chain has TRBV12-3 or TRBV12-4 and TRBJ1-3; TRBD1 matches at 11 bases. This CDR3 comprises 13 residues. Losses at the gene ends were 4 bases for V and 12 bases for J; bases not matched to a gene: 5. The CDR3, as DNA: TGTGCCAGCAGTTCGGGACAGGGGGTCCGCATATATTTT. Amino acids: CASSSGQGVRIYF.

This sequence joins TRBV11-3 and TRBJ1-2; D not resolved. V lost 2 bases and J 7 bases, leaving 8 bases between the germline ends. The CDR3 is 12 amino acids. Germline assignment: CDR1 SGHNT and CDR2 YENEEA. CDR3 nucleotide sequence: TGTGCCAGCAGCTTAAAGAGGGTTGGCTACACCTTC. Amino acid sequence: CASSLKRVGYTF.

The J gene is TRBJ2-1, the V gene TRBV18; 9 positions match TRBD2. Trimming removed 3 bases from V and 5 bases from J; junction bases left unmatched: 17. Germline CDR1 and CDR2: KGHSH and LQKENI. The CDR3 spans 19 residues. CDR3 in DNA: TGTGCCAGCTCACCCGGCCTCTTCTGGCGGGAGGGTCTTAACAATGAGCAGTTCTTC. Residues: CASSPGLFWREGLNNEQFF.

The gene calls are TRBV29-1 and TRBJ1-4; unclear D gene. Germline V CDR1 and CDR2: SQVTM, ANQGSEA. This CDR3 is 12 amino acids long. V was shortened by 5 bases and J by 3 bases, with 7 bases between the two germline ends. Here the CDR3 DNA reads TGCAGCGTTAAGAGGGCTAATGAAAAACTGTTTTTT. The encoded protein is CSVKRANEKLFF.

The CDR3 nucleotides read TGCGCCAGCAGCTTGACCAGGATCTCCTACAATGAGCAGTTCTTC. Amino acids: CASSLTRISYNEQFF. The chain carries TRBV5-1 and TRBJ2-1; D remains unclear. The length of the CDR3 is 15 residues. Germline values: CDR1 SGHRS, CDR2 YFSETQ. Trimming pared 1 base from V and 0 bases from J, leaving 8 bases between.

The V gene is TRBV14, the J gene TRBJ2-7, with TRBD1 identical over 8 bases. Losses at the gene ends were 5 bases for V and 2 bases for J; bases not matched to a gene: 5. The CDR3 contains 14 residues. CDR1 is SGHDN and CDR2 is FVKESK in the germline V gene. The CDR3 sequence: CASSWQGAPYEQYF. DNA for the CDR3: TGTGCCAGCAGCTGGCAGGGGGCCCCCTACGAGCAGTACTTC.

The chain's CDR3 is CASSRDFNTGELFF. The CDR3 DNA reads as TGTGCCAGCAGCCGGGACTTTAACACCGGGGAGCTGTTTTTT. The genes are TRBV4-2 and TRBJ2-2; TRBD2 is a possible D gene (6 bases). CDR3 length: 14 amino acids. The germline V gene has CDR1 LGHNA and CDR2 YNFKEQ. The V and J ends lost 4 bases and 2 bases respectively, with 8 bases between them.

The V and J genes are TRBV5-1 and TRBJ1-4; D is unresolved. Germline values: CDR1 SGHRS, CDR2 YFSETQ. Trimming removed 0 bases at V and 4 bases at J, with 4 bases between. CDR3 length: 13 amino acids. CDR3 bases: TGCGCCAGCAGCTTGGCCAGTAATGAAAAACTGTTTTTT. Its translation is CASSLASNEKLFF.

The V call is TRBV4-3, the J call TRBJ2-1; D gene ambiguous. Germline V gene lookup returns CDR1 LGHNA and CDR2 YSLEER. This CDR3 contains 15 residues. Trimming took off 0 bases at V and 0 bases at J, with 6 bases between the two ends. This CDR3 is CASSQEKSSYNEQFF. CDR3 nucleotides: TGCGCCAGCAGCCAAGAAAAGAGCTCCTACAATGAGCAGTTCTTC.